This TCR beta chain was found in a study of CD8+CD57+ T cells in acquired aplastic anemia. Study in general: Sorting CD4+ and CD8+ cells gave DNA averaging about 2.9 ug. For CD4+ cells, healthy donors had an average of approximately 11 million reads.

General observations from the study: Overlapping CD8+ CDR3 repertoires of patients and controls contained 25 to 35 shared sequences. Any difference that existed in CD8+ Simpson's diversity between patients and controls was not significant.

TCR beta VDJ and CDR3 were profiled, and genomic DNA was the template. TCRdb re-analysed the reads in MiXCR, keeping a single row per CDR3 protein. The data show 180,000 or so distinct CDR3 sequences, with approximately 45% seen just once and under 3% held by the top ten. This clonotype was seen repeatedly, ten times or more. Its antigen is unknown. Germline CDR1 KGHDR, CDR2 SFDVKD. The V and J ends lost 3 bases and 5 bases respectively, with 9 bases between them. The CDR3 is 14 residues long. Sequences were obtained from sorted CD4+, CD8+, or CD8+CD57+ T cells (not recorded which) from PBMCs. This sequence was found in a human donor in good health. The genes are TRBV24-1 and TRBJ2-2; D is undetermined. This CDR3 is CATSDPTRTGELFF. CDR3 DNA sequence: TGTGCCACCAGTGATCCCACCAGGACCGGGGAGCTGTTTTTT.